This T cell receptor (beta chain) emerged from a study of cytomegalovirus exposure and HLA in healthy donors (dated 2017 in TCRdb). With respect to the entire study: An earlier analysis of 587 of the donors reported approximately 300 Gb of sequence data and 100 million to 120 million unique TCR beta sequences obtained from approximately 180 million T cells. In the later analysis, no new phenotypic data were used to find candidate immune exposures; instead, reliance was placed on TCR beta sequences and their occurrence across donors. A later analysis re-examined previously published TCR beta repertoires from hundreds of donors and added high-resolution HLA genotyping to investigate patterns of TCR occurrence. Every repertoire in the discovery cohort had been generated on one and the same sequencing platform. In addition to the first cohort of about 650 subjects, a separate validation cohort of approximately 120 different subjects was used. An earlier analysis of fewer than 750 of the donors used high-throughput TCR beta sequencing to judge whether each TCR beta V gene segment behaved as functional or pseudogenic. A later genetic analysis took genome-wide SNP genotypes for about 55% of the roughly 700 donors and used that subset as a discovery cohort. The number of typed donors differed by locus: 629-630 for A, B, C, DRB1 and DQB1; 500 to 550 for DQA1; 600 to 610 for DPA1; and some 450 for DPB1. Approximately 300 gigabases of sequencing data and roughly 81 million unique TCR sequences made up an early release that covered roughly 670 HLA-typed donors. Among roughly 370 genotyped donors of the cohort, an average of about 240,000 unique TCR beta nucleotide sequences were sequenced per donor, around 18% of them non-productive. Alongside the repertoire data, information on donor age, sex, ethnicity and CMV serostatus was compiled. Among the roughly 430 genotyped donors, approximately 82% belonged to the genetic ancestry cluster associated with self-reported Caucasian donors. To predict cytomegalovirus infection status, the study combined high-throughput TCR immunosequencing, statistical association of individual TCRs with disease status, and machine learning. The study aimed to test whether cataloging public T cell receptors could reveal signatures of past pathogen exposure. A few DR-DQ haplotypes were handled as single units for association and clustering because linkage in the cohort was strong. Class I and class II HLA loci were covered by the typing at four-digit resolution. Using immunosequencing, the study profiled T cell repertoires from 500 to 800 subjects and related those repertoires to cytomegalovirus serostatus. Overall study results and their limits: According to a later analysis, most CMV-associated TCR beta chains appeared to be HLA-restricted, and the HLA associations seemed to be driven largely by CMV exposure. In the study, some 180 TCR beta chains were listed as associated with cytomegalovirus. According to a later analysis, parvovirus B19, influenza, CMV and Epstein-Barr virus appeared linked to several top co-occurrence clusters. A further reported finding was that TCR beta sequences accurately predicted the HLA-A and HLA-B alleles for most subjects in the first cohort. Because HLA typing was missing for some donors at each locus, association tests included only the typed subset. In a later analysis, HLA-associated TCR beta chains were found to be more clonally expanded and to have lower generation probabilities than equally common non-associated chains. Three of the identified cytomegalovirus-associated TCR beta chains were confirmed in vitro to be specific for cytomegalovirus antigens. At a false discovery rate of 0.05, a later analysis linked 15,000 to 20,000 TCR beta sequences to specific HLA alleles. When HLA alleles, especially DR and DQ, strongly co-occurred, attributing TCR associations to individual alleles was difficult. The cohort was sequenced for TCR beta chains only, and without alpha or paired-chain data the features that could be detected were limited. Across donors, most TCR sequences were observed very rarely, whereas some public TCRs were present in many individuals. The authors suggested that the approach could potentially be extended to other disease states and immunological phenotypes. Correlated functional status among segregating V segments might reflect linkage disequilibrium, but an unknown experimental factor could not be ruled out. Compared with the 666-donor mean, donors in an Asian-associated ancestry cluster had fewer N-insertions in productive TCRs, according to a later genetic analysis. Sequencing depth was assumed to be roughly uniform across donors in the presence/absence analyses, though that assumption may not hold. Because counts were too low, more than 15 rarely observed V segments, including chromosome 9 orphons, were excluded from the earlier analysis of fewer than 650 of the donors. A later analysis found that TCR association rates varied across HLA loci, with DRB1 alleles showing the most associated TCRs and HLA-C alleles the fewest. In an earlier analysis of under 600 of the donors, most TCR beta V segments were observed in productive rearrangements about 87% or about 30% of the time, broadly matching IMGT annotations. The only immune exposure information available for the cohort was CMV serostatus. The classifier was reported to diagnose cytomegalovirus status with high specificity and sensitivity in both the original and validation cohorts. V-gene and J-gene trimming of TCR beta chains was associated with a missense DCLRE1C variant in a later genetic analysis, and the association was replicated in an independent cohort. The sequencing pipeline was judged likely to have produced a cluster of highly shared sequence variants as a technical artifact.

The cohort was made up of 666 healthy bone marrow donors. All cohort members were sampled while nominally healthy, although unrecorded immune exposures were likely present. The donor tested CMV seropositive and was one of the 289 seropositive cohort members. Each donor provided a peripheral blood sample, and peripheral blood mononuclear cells were used for TCR beta sequencing. Genomic DNA was extracted from the blood cell samples with the Qiagen DNeasy Blood Extraction Kit. Comment on this clone: This clone's antigen is unknown. No base quality values were provided; no much bigger clone lies one nucleotide off.

The library was prepared using the immunoSEQ multiplex PCR assay. A mixture of 60 forward primers for TCR Vbeta segments and 13 reverse primers for TCR Jbeta segments was used in the multiplex PCR. The CDR3 region of rearranged TCR beta genes was amplified from genomic DNA with a multiplex PCR assay. Amplified TCR beta libraries were sequenced as 87-base-pair reads on the Illumina HiSeq System. Under the source paper's analysis protocol: A later analysis tallied tens of millions of unique TCR beta chains across the approximately 670 repertoires, and about 12 million of those chains were shared by two or more donors. To remove PCR and sequencing errors, raw reads were error-corrected and collapsed into unique sequences using a nearest-neighbor algorithm that merged closely related sequences. V, D and J gene segments were assigned by aligning CDR3 sequences to IMGT reference sequences. For a sequence to be retained, a match of at least six nucleotides to both a V gene segment and a J gene segment was required. Rearrangements were classified as productive when the CDR3 lacked stop codons and remained in frame with V and J, and all other rearrangements were classified as non-productive. CDR3 was defined according to IMGT convention as the region running from the second conserved V-encoded cysteine to the conserved J-encoded phenylalanine. The earlier analysis of about 500 of the donors excluded sequences that lacked an unambiguous match to a single V gene segment. In an earlier analysis of about 590 of the donors, a V segment was called functional when productive rearrangements were above 56.7%, and segregating when the standard deviation between donors exceeded 5%. A statistical classification framework was built for diagnosing cytomegalovirus status from the catalog of TCR beta chain sequences. V and J gene assignment, in a later analysis, came from comparing TCR nucleotide sequences with IMGT/GENE-DB human TR gene sequences. The TCRdist pipeline was used in a later analysis to assign CDR3 sequences and most-parsimonious VDJ recombination scenarios. In a later analysis, each TCR beta chain was defined by its CDR3 amino acid sequence together with its V-gene family, and reads lacking a unique V-gene family were excluded. In a later analysis, 550 to 650 highly shared, low-generation-probability nucleotide sequences were removed to address suspected cross-contamination and a sequencing artifact. In a later analysis, a clonal expansion index was calculated for each public chain from normalized within-repertoire ranks of inferred template counts. Generation probabilities in a later analysis came from a VDJ recombination model fitted to out-of-frame rearrangements, and those results were checked against IGoR. A later analysis scored TCR-TCR, TCR-HLA and TCR-CMV co-occurrence with hypergeometric tests, applying a repertoire-size bias correction to TCR pairs. A later analysis estimated false discovery rates by permuting HLA or CMV assignments 20 times. In a later analysis, co-occurring TCRs were grouped with DBSCAN, and TCRdist sequence similarity was added when clustering was performed within HLA-allele-positive subsets. For co-occurrence clustering, repertoires with fewer than 30,000 or more than 120,000 public chains were excluded, along with about five repertoires with anomalous nucleotide sharing. TCRdb carries this immuneACCESS record with in-frame sequences only. Its versions omit some clonotypes, under half of them owing to an unresolved V gene in the studies checked, with the rest unexplained. V and J calls and clone size are those listed in that table; D and trimming were worked out from the DNA. The sample table records more than 150,000 clones; roughly 84% of these occur just once. Approximately 1.2% of the sample belongs to the ten largest clones.

The TCR comes from a girl under 10 years old in good health and CMV-seropositive. What was sequenced was PBMCs.

Here is the DNA: TGTGCCAGCAGCCCGTTCCGCAGTAACACTGAAGCTTTCTTT. The translation is CASSPFRSNTEAFF. The sequence joins TRBV5-4 to TRBJ1-1; the D gene is unclear. The CDR3 runs 14 residues from the cysteine to the phenylalanine. The DNA shown is the 42-base CDR3, in frame from base 1. V is cut by 4 bases and J by 2 bases, and the space between the germline ends is 12 bases. The germline V gene (reference sequence) sets CDR1 to SGHNT and CDR2 to YYREEE.